The 27 T cell receptor beta chains below all came from one sample that was sequenced in a study of cytomegalovirus exposure and HLA in healthy donors. Produced via immunoSEQ multiplex PCR; TCRdb's table is partial and in-frame only. The sample includes hundreds of thousands of clones, 70% to 90% of them seen just once. Sequences were obtained from PBMCs. These receptors were obtained from a woman aged 25 to 45 in good health and CMV-seropositive.

This clone was counted a few times. This chain links TRBV19 with TRBJ2-7; D gene unclear. Trimming took off 1 base at V and 2 bases at J, with 12 bases between the two ends. This CDR3 is 15 amino acids long. Germline lookup yields CDR1 LNHDA and CDR2 SQIVND (reference sequence). CDR3 region: CASSIGLRLAYEQYF. CDR3 DNA: TGTGCCAGTAGTATAGGACTCCGCCTAGCCTACGAGCAGTACTTC.

The V gene is TRBV18, the J gene TRBJ2-7; the match to TRBD2 covers 13 bases. V lost 6 bases to trimming and J lost 5 bases; unmatched junction nucleotides: 7. The CDR3 covers 15 residues. Germline values: CDR1 KGHSH, CDR2 LQKENI. The DNA of the CDR3 is TGTGCCAGCTCGACAGGACTAGCGGGAGCAAACGAGCAGTACTTC. Its protein is CASSTGLAGANEQYF.

There are a few counts of this clone. V usage is TRBV30 and J usage is TRBJ2-3; 9 positions match TRBD2. Germline V gene lookup returns CDR1 GTSNPN and CDR2 SVGIG (reference sequence). Losses at the gene ends were 6 bases for V and 4 bases for J; bases not matched to a gene: 2. The CDR3 runs to 12 residues. This CDR3 is CACSGRSDTQYF. For the CDR3, the DNA is TGTGCCTGTAGCGGGAGATCAGATACGCAGTATTTT.

The CDR3 sequence: CASSLRETSGIGLDIQYF. CDR3 bases: TGTGCCAGCAGCTTACGTGAGACTAGCGGGATAGGTTTAGACATTCAGTACTTC. The chain couples TRBV7-8 to TRBJ2-4, with 11 bases fitting TRBD2. The ends lost 2 bases at V and 8 bases at J; junction bases unmatched: 14. The germline CDR1 and CDR2 sequences are SGHVS and FQNEAQ. The CDR3 has 18 residues.

This chain links TRBV6-5 with TRBJ1-1, with D possibly TRBD1 on 5 matching bases. Deletions cut 9 bases from V and 3 bases from J, with 11 bases between. From germline, CDR1 is MNHEY and CDR2 SVGAGI. The CDR3 runs to 12 residues. The CDR3 region has the DNA TGTGCCAGTAGGACATTCGACACTGAAGCTTTCTTT. This encodes CASRTFDTEAFF.

This chain connects TRBV5-6 to TRBJ1-2, with 12 bases fitting TRBD1. The germline V gene has CDR1 SGHDT and CDR2 YYEEEE. The junction had 16 bases not matched to a gene; V was cut back by 5 bases and J by 8 bases. This CDR3 has 17 amino acids. CDR3 in DNA: TGTGCCAGCAGTTTAGAAATCCGGGACAGGGGGCTGGACGGCTACACCTTC. This encodes CASSLEIRDRGLDGYTF. Full variable domain (outside the CDR3, taken from reference TRBV5-6 and TRBJ1-2): DAGVTQSPTHLIKTRGQQVTLRCSPKSGHDTVSWYQQALGQGPQFIFQYYEEEERQRGNFPDRFSGHQFPNYSSELNVNALLLGDSALYLCASSLEIRDRGLDGYTFGSGTRLTVV.

This chain connects TRBV6-4 to TRBJ2-1; TRBD2 matches at 14 bases. Germline trimming cut 4 bases from V and 7 bases from J; bases unmatched to any gene: 3. The CDR3 length is 15 residues. Germline V gene sequence: CDR1 MRHNA, CDR2 SNTAGT. CDR3 sequence: CASSGLAGGNNEQFF. Here the CDR3 DNA reads TGTGCCAGCAGTGGACTAGCGGGAGGGAATAATGAGCAGTTCTTC.

The chain carries TRBV18 and TRBJ1-2, with 9 bases matching TRBD1. Germline CDR1 is KGHSH and CDR2 is LQKENI. CDR3 length equals 14 residues. Trimming removed 5 bases from V and 5 bases from J; junction bases left unmatched: 6. The CDR3 region has the DNA TGTGCCAGCTCATCCACCGGGACAGGGTATGGCTACACCTTC. Protein product: CASSSTGTGYGYTF.

The V gene is TRBV27, the J gene TRBJ2-7; TRBD1 agrees at 7 bases. The CDR3 length is 13 residues. Germline loops: CDR1 MNHEY, CDR2 SMNVEV (reference sequence). The V and J ends lost 10 bases and 0 bases, in that order; junction bases with no gene match: 6. CDR3 loop: CAIARQGSYEQYF. The CDR3 nucleotides read TGTGCCATCGCGAGACAGGGCTCCTACGAGCAGTACTTC.

This rearrangement joins TRBV5-1 to TRBJ2-3; TRBD2 agrees at 10 bases. Germline lookup yields CDR1 SGHRS and CDR2 YFSETQ. With V trimmed by 9 bases and J by 6 bases, 10 bases remained unmatched. The CDR3 is made up of 14 amino acids. The DNA of the CDR3 is TGCGCCACCGGCCTACTAGCGGGAACCGATACGCAGTATTTT. Protein sequence: CATGLLAGTDTQYF.

Concerning this clone itself: The sample has other DNA sequences that encode this CDR3 too. This rearrangement joins TRBV29-1 to TRBJ2-1, with TRBD2 as a possible D gene (6 bases). Trimming removed 6 bases from V and 6 bases from J, with 12 bases in between. Per germline, CDR1 SQVTM and CDR2 ANQGSEA. CDR3 length: 12 amino acids. The CDR3: CSVTGLGNEQFF. CDR3 DNA: TGCAGCGTCACGGGACTGGGCAATGAGCAGTTCTTC.

V and J are TRBV4-1 and TRBJ2-3, with 8 bases matching TRBD1. The V gene end was trimmed by 4 bases and the J gene end by 4 bases; junction bases not matched to a gene: 7. Germline V CDR1 and CDR2: MGHRA, YSYEKL. CDR3 length equals 15 residues. CDR3 region: CASSPAGGMPDTQYF. CDR3 nucleotide sequence: TGCGCCAGCAGCCCGGCAGGGGGCATGCCAGATACGCAGTATTTT.

The CDR3 DNA sequence: TGTGCCGTCGGTATAGGGACAGGGGGACGGGAGCAGTACTTC. Translated: CAVGIGTGGREQYF. This chain links TRBV6-5 with TRBJ2-7; TRBD1 matches 11 bases. This CDR3 is 14 amino acids long. Unmatched junction bases numbered 13, after V lost 11 bases and J lost 7 bases. Germline-derived CDR1 and CDR2 are MNHEY and SVGAGI.

This clone was seen repeatedly, ten times or more. V gene TRBV7-9 combines with J gene TRBJ2-3; 7 bases agree with TRBD2. V was pared by 0 bases and J by 4 bases, with 4 bases of the junction left unmatched. CDR1 and CDR2 from the germline V gene are SEHNR and FQNEAQ (reference sequence). The CDR3 is made up of 15 amino acids. CDR3: CASSLAGGQADTQYF. CDR3 bases: TGTGCCAGCAGCTTAGCGGGAGGGCAGGCAGATACGCAGTATTTT. The variable domain in full, with the rest retrieved from reference TRBV7-9 and TRBJ2-3, is DTGVSQNPRHKITKRGQNVTFRCDPISEHNRLYWYRQTLGQGPEFLTYFQNEAQLEKSRLLSDRFSAERPKGSFSTLEIQRTEQGDSAMYLCASSLAGGQADTQYFGPGTRLTVL.

The V gene is TRBV4-1, the J gene TRBJ2-7, with 9 bases matching TRBD2. Germline CDR1 is MGHRA and CDR2 is YSYEKL. The CDR3 extends over 16 amino acids. V was pared by 1 base and J by 5 bases, with 9 bases of the junction left unmatched. Written as DNA, the CDR3 is TGCGCCAGCAGCCAAGTTATGTTACTAGCGGGCCACGAGCAGTACTTC. Protein: CASSQVMLLAGHEQYF.

V is TRBV11-2 and J is TRBJ2-2; 8 nucleotides match TRBD2. This CDR3 comprises 14 residues. The V gene's germline CDR1 is SGHAT and CDR2 FQNNGV. V shed 5 bases and J 6 bases; nucleotides not matched to a gene: 5. CDR3 in DNA: TGTGCCAGCAGCGGAGGACTAGCCTCCGGGGAGCTGTTTTTT. The encoded protein is CASSGGLASGELFF.

V gene TRBV6-5 combines with J gene TRBJ2-5, with 8 bases lining up with TRBD1. CDR1 is MNHEY and CDR2 is SVGAGI in the germline V gene. V lost 5 bases, J lost 5 bases, and 4 bases stayed unmatched. This CDR3 spans 13 amino acids. CDR3 sequence reads: CASSRTGWETQYF. For the CDR3, the DNA is TGTGCCAGCAGTAGGACAGGGTGGGAGACCCAGTACTTC.

This chain joins TRBV29-1 and TRBJ2-5, with 7 nucleotides matching TRBD2. The CDR3 is 12 residues long. Germline trimming cut 5 bases from V and 4 bases from J; bases unmatched to any gene: 4. Per the germline V gene, CDR1 is SQVTM and CDR2 is ANQGSEA. CDR3 residues: CSVSSSGETQYF. The CDR3, as DNA: TGCAGCGTTTCGTCTAGCGGAGAGACCCAGTACTTC.

This clone has just a few counts. The chain combines TRBV9 with TRBJ2-1, with 9 bases aligning to TRBD1. J was trimmed by 8 bases and V by 4 bases; bases with no gene match: 10. The CDR3 covers 15 residues. Per the germline V gene, CDR1 is SGDLS and CDR2 is YYNGEE. CDR3 DNA sequence: TGTGCCAGCAGCATTTGGGGACAGGGATATGATGAGCAGTTCTTC. Its protein product is CASSIWGQGYDEQFF.

This chain links TRBV10-2 with TRBJ2-1; maybe TRBD2 (8 bases). V lost 6 bases, J lost 12 bases, and 27 bases lay in between. This CDR3 is 16 amino acids long. Per the germline V gene, CDR1 is WSHSY and CDR2 is SAAADI. The CDR3 sequence: CASRYRDRVRGTRQFF. CDR3 sequence (DNA): TGCGCCAGCAGGTACCGCGACAGGGTCCGGGGGACTAGGCAGTTCTTC.

This chain connects TRBV12-5 to TRBJ2-7, with 7 bases identical to TRBD2. V trimming: 0 bases; J trimming: 0 bases; junction bases outside the gene matches: 5. Germline CDR1 and CDR2: LGHNT and FRNRAP. The CDR3 is made up of 16 amino acids. The CDR3 here is CASGLVLGGSSYEQYF. CDR3 DNA: TGTGCTAGTGGTTTGGTACTGGGGGGGAGCTCCTACGAGCAGTACTTC.

V usage is TRBV25-1 and J usage is TRBJ2-1; D is uncertain. Trimming removed 3 bases from V and 7 bases from J, with 10 bases in between. The CDR3 is 13 amino acids. Germline V CDR1 and CDR2: MGHDK, SYGVNS. The CDR3 nucleotides are TGTGCCAGCAGTGATGTCCCTTCTAATGAGCAGTTCTTC. Its translation is CASSDVPSNEQFF.

The rearrangement links TRBV19 to TRBJ2-3, with TRBD2 identical over 12 bases. V lost 5 bases and J lost 2; bases outside the gene matches: 8. Per germline, CDR1 LNHDA and CDR2 SQIVND (reference sequence). There are 17 residues in the CDR3. CDR3 sequence reads: CASSERLAGVSTDTQYF. For the CDR3, the DNA is TGTGCCAGTAGTGAAAGACTAGCGGGAGTCTCCACAGATACGCAGTATTTT.

J is TRBJ2-7 and V is TRBV6-1; D ambiguous. This CDR3 contains 12 residues. Trimming removed 5 bases at V and 3 bases at J, with 8 bases between. Germline lookup yields CDR1 MNHNS and CDR2 SASEGT. The CDR3 protein is CASSLHSYEQYF. CDR3 coding DNA: TGTGCCAGCAGTCTGCACAGCTACGAGCAGTACTTC.

The chain is built from TRBV18 and TRBJ2-3; possible D gene TRBD2, 5 bases. CDR1 is KGHSH, CDR2 LQKENI, per germline. Trimming took off 6 bases at V and 4 bases at J, with 8 bases between the two ends. The CDR3 covers 12 residues. CDR3 sequence (DNA): TGTGCCAGCTCCGCGGGCGCAGATACGCAGTATTTT. It yields the protein CASSAGADTQYF.

The chain recombines TRBV5-1 with TRBJ2-1; the match to TRBD1 covers 10 bases. Germline trimming cut 0 bases from V and 4 bases from J; bases unmatched to any gene: 4. CDR1 is SGHRS, CDR2 YFSETQ, per germline. The CDR3 is made up of 16 amino acids. The CDR3 here is CASSLGGTGVYNEQFF. In DNA form, the CDR3 reads TGCGCCAGCAGCTTGGGGGGGACAGGGGTATACAATGAGCAGTTCTTC.

This clone was picked up one time. The CDR3 nucleotides are TGCGCCAGCAGCTTGAACAGGGATTACAATGAGCAGTTCTTC. Its protein is CASSLNRDYNEQFF. V and J are TRBV5-1 and TRBJ2-1, with D possibly TRBD1 on 6 matching bases. Germline V lookup: CDR1 SGHRS, CDR2 YFSETQ. V was cut by 1 base and J by 4 bases, with 9 bases left in between. This CDR3 is 14 amino acids long.